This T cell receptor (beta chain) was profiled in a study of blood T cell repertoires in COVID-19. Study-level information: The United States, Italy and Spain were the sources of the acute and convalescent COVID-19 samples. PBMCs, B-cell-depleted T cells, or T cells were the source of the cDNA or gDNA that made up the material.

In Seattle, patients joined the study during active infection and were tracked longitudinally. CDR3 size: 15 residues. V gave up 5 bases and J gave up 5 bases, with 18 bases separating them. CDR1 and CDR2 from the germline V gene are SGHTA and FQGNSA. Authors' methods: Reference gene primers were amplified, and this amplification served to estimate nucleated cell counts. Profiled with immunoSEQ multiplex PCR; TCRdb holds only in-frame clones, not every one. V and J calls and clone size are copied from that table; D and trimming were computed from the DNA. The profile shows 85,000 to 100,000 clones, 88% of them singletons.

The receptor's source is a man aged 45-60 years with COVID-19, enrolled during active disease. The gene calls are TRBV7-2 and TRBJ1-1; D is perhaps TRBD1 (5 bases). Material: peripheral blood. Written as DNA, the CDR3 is TGTGCCAGCAGCCCAGGGTTGGGGGGAGGTACTGAAGCTTTCTTT. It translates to CASSPGLGGGTEAFF.